The 27 T cell receptor beta chains below come from one sample, sequenced in a study of T cell repertoires in cytomegalovirus infection. TCRdb ran MiXCR on the reads and lists one entry per CDR3 protein. The sample has around 530,000 distinct CDR3 sequences, about 25% seen once. The sample comprised PBMCs. These receptors were taken from a human donor in good health (CMV status not recorded). Some clones in this sample may be carry-over from other donors' samples.

The chain couples TRBV19 to TRBJ1-5; D unclear. The CDR3 runs to 14 residues. Germline V gene data show CDR1 as LNHDA and CDR2 as SQIVND (reference sequence). Trimming took 7 bases from V and 4 from J, leaving 14 bases between them. Here the CDR3 DNA reads TGTGCCAGTAAGGCCCCAACTCCGAATCAGCCCCAGCATTTT. Translating it yields CASKAPTPNQPQHF.

The gene calls are TRBV3-1 and TRBJ1-1; no firm D call. This CDR3 region has 12 residues. CDR1 and CDR2 from the germline V gene are LGHDT and YNNKEL (reference sequence). V lost 8 bases to trimming and J lost 1 base, with 8 bases between them. The CDR3 loop is CASARQNTEAFF. The CDR3 DNA follows: TGTGCCAGCGCAAGACAGAACACTGAAGCTTTCTTT.

This chain connects TRBV7-9 to TRBJ2-1; no definite D call. V lost 4 bases to trimming and J lost 0 bases, with 13 bases between them. The CDR3 contains 16 residues. Germline CDR1 is SEHNR and CDR2 is FQNEAQ (reference sequence). CDR3 residues: CASSSRAKSSYNEQFF. The CDR3 nucleotides are TGTGCCAGCAGCTCCCGGGCCAAAAGCTCCTACAATGAGCAGTTCTTC.

The chain combines TRBV6-2 or TRBV6-3 with TRBJ2-3, with 9 bases lining up with TRBD2. V dropped 6 bases and J dropped 5; count of bases not matched to a gene: 12. The CDR3 contains 16 residues. CDR1 is MNHEY, CDR2 SVGEGT, per germline. The CDR3 is CASRPTAGGEVDTQYF. CDR3 DNA: TGTGCCAGCAGACCCACGGCGGGAGGGGAGGTAGATACGCAGTATTTT.

The V call is TRBV4-1, the J call TRBJ2-3, with TRBD2 matching over 7 bases. Unmatched junction bases numbered 8, after V lost 0 bases and J lost 2 bases. Germline CDR1 reads MGHRA; CDR2 reads YSYEKL. This CDR3 region has 17 residues. The CDR3 coding sequence is TGCGCCAGCAGCCAAGATCTTAGGCTAGCGGACACAGATACGCAGTATTTT. The encoded protein is CASSQDLRLADTDTQYF.

This clonotype came up a few times. The chain combines TRBV30 with TRBJ1-2, with 7 bases that match TRBD1. CDR3 size: 15 residues. J lost 2 bases, V lost 1 base, and 7 bases had no gene match. The V gene's germline CDR1 is GTSNPN and CDR2 SVGIG (reference sequence). The CDR3 loop reads CAWSGGQPINYGYTF. The CDR3 coding sequence is TGTGCCTGGAGTGGGGGACAGCCGATCAACTATGGCTACACCTTC.

In its sample, this clonotype was seen a few times. This sequence joins TRBV20-1 and TRBJ2-7; 10 bases fit TRBD2. CDR3 length: 17 amino acids. With V trimmed by 1 base and J by 2 bases, 11 bases remained unmatched. CDR1 is DFQATT, CDR2 SNEGSKA, per germline (reference sequence). The CDR3 DNA reads as TGCAGTGCTAGAGGCGCTAGCGGGAGCAATAAGACCTACGAGCAGTACGTC. Translating it yields CSARGASGSNKTYEQYV.

The chain combines TRBV20-1 with TRBJ2-1; the D is unclear. V was cut by 0 bases and J by 10 bases, with 28 bases left in between. Germline V gene sequence: CDR1 DFQATT, CDR2 SNEGSKA (reference sequence). CDR3 length equals 18 residues. The CDR3 here is CSARDFMVCLPPPCEQFF. The DNA of the CDR3 is TGCAGTGCTAGAGATTTTATGGTCTGCTTGCCTCCTCCGTGCGAGCAGTTCTTC.

The chain has TRBV12-3 or TRBV12-4 and TRBJ1-1; D not resolved. CDR3 length equals 13 residues. V was shortened by 2 bases and J by 7 bases, with 11 bases between the two germline ends. The CDR3 DNA reads TGTGCCAGCAGTTTATCTCTGGTGGTTGAAGCTTTCTTT. The encoded protein is CASSLSLVVEAFF.

The rearrangement uses TRBV19 and TRBJ1-1; perhaps TRBD1 as D (5 bases). V gave up 7 bases and J gave up 5 bases, with 14 bases separating them. The CDR3 has 13 residues. Looked up from germline, CDR1 is LNHDA and CDR2 is SQIVND (reference sequence). The chain's CDR3 is CASMGGRKTEAFF. CDR3 nucleotide sequence: TGTGCCAGTATGGGGGGGAGAAAGACTGAAGCTTTCTTT. The entire variable domain, with the rest obtained from reference TRBV19 and TRBJ1-1, is as follows: DGGITQSPKYLFRKEGQNVTLSCEQNLNHDAMYWYRQDPGQGLRLIYYSQIVNDFQKGDIAEGYSVSREKKESFPLTVTSAQKNPTAFYLCASMGGRKTEAFFGQGTRLTVV.

CDR3 sequence: CASSLISAEAFF. DNA of the CDR3: TGTGCCAGCAGCTTAATCAGCGCTGAAGCTTTCTTT. The J gene is TRBJ1-1, the V gene TRBV7-9; no reliable D call. Trimming shortened V by 2 bases and J by 6 bases, and 7 bases separated the two germline ends. This CDR3 has 12 amino acids. Germline-derived CDR1 and CDR2 are SEHNR and FQNEAQ (reference sequence).

This clonotype has just a few counts. The gene calls are TRBV7-2 and TRBJ1-1; the match to TRBD1 covers 8 bases. Germline V gene data show CDR1 as SGHTA and CDR2 as FQGNSA. This CDR3 is built from 13 residues. V trimming: 6 bases; J trimming: 6 bases; junction bases outside the gene matches: 6. The CDR3 sequence is CASSADRGAEAFF. In DNA form, the CDR3 reads TGTGCCAGCAGTGCAGACAGGGGCGCTGAAGCTTTCTTT.

This clonotype appeared a single time. CDR3 region: CATSDPRTGETDTQYF. CDR3 sequence (DNA): TGTGCCACCAGTGACCCTAGGACAGGGGAGACAGATACGCAGTATTTT. The chain joins TRBV24-1 to TRBJ2-3, with TRBD1 matching 9 bases. The CDR3 spans 16 residues. CDR1 and CDR2 from the germline V gene are KGHDR and SFDVKD. With 4 bases clipped from V and 3 bases from J, the junction kept 7 bases outside the gene matches.

The J gene is TRBJ1-1, the V gene TRBV5-5; 7 bases line up with TRBD1. The CDR3 contains 15 residues. Per the germline V gene, CDR1 is SGHKS and CDR2 is YYEKEE (reference sequence). Trimming at V came to 0 bases and at J to 4 bases, leaving 6 bases not matched to a gene. DNA of the CDR3: TGTGCCAGCAGCTTGGAGGACAGGACGGGCACTGAAGCTTTCTTT. It encodes CASSLEDRTGTEAFF.

This clonotype came up a few times. Because the CDR3's place on the DNA is in doubt, the DNA is left out and the CDR3 is given as listed by TCRdb. This sequence joins TRBV12-5 and TRBJ1-1. Inclusive of both ends, the CDR3 amounts to 15 amino acids. Germline V gene sequence: CDR1 LGHNT, CDR2 FRNRAP. CDR3 amino acids: CASGLVMGLNTEAFF.

The table lists this clonotype with a few counts. The rearrangement links TRBV28 to TRBJ2-7; D remains unclear. Germline CDR1 is MDHEN and CDR2 is SYDVKM. This CDR3 comprises 13 residues. V lost 3 bases to trimming and J lost 0 bases, with 6 bases between them. CDR3 DNA sequence: TGTGCCAGCAGTTTTGGCAACTCCTACGAGCAGTACGTC. Protein: CASSFGNSYEQYV.

Many counts were recorded for this clonotype. The chain carries TRBV3-1 and TRBJ2-5, with D unresolved. V gave up 0 bases and J gave up 1 base, with 18 bases separating them. CDR1 and CDR2 (germline): LGHDT, YNNKEL (reference sequence). The CDR3 runs 18 residues. This CDR3 reads CASSQEARHGGFQETQYF. DNA of the CDR3: TGTGCCAGCAGCCAAGAAGCGCGGCATGGCGGATTCCAAGAGACCCAGTACTTC.

This clonotype came up many times. V usage is TRBV12-5 and J usage is TRBJ2-3, with D unclear. This CDR3 comprises 13 residues. Germline V lookup: CDR1 LGHNT, CDR2 FRNRAP. Trimming shortened V by 5 bases and J by 6 bases, and 12 bases separated the two germline ends. CDR3 loop: CASGPGTSDTQYF. The CDR3 DNA sequence: TGTGCTAGTGGTCCCGGTACCTCTGATACGCAGTATTTT.

The rearrangement joins TRBV6-5 to TRBJ2-4; perhaps TRBD2 as D (6 bases). CDR3 length: 18 residues. Trimming removed 0 bases from V and 1 base from J, with 16 bases in between. Germline CDR1 and CDR2: MNHEY and SVGAGI. Here the CDR3 DNA reads TGTGCCAGCAGTTACTCTTCGGGGGTCGATGCGGCCAAAAACATTCAGTACTTC. This gives the protein CASSYSSGVDAAKNIQYF.

V is TRBV6-5 and J is TRBJ1-1; 9 positions match TRBD1. This CDR3 comprises 15 residues. The V and J ends lost 5 bases and 4 bases, in that order; junction bases with no gene match: 8. Germline V gene sequence: CDR1 MNHEY, CDR2 SVGAGI. The chain's CDR3 is CASSGQGKGGTEAFF. The CDR3 coding sequence is TGTGCCAGCAGTGGACAGGGGAAAGGTGGCACTGAAGCTTTCTTT.

The table lists this clonotype with many counts. J is TRBJ1-1 and V is TRBV6-5, with a weak D call TRBD1 (5 bases). Per germline, CDR1 MNHEY and CDR2 SVGAGI. V dropped 6 bases and J dropped 0 bases, with 8 bases sitting between them. The CDR3 has 13 amino acids. CDR3: CASRQTVNTEAFF. DNA of the CDR3: TGTGCCAGCAGACAGACAGTGAACACTGAAGCTTTCTTT.

The V call is TRBV29-1, the J call TRBJ2-2, with TRBD1 as a possible D gene (6 bases). Trimming cost V 4 bases and J 3 bases, with 12 bases left between them. This CDR3 spans 14 amino acids. The germline V gene encodes CDR1 SQVTM and CDR2 ANQGSEA. The CDR3 sequence is CSVGSGVDTGELFF. Written as DNA, the CDR3 is TGCAGCGTTGGATCAGGGGTGGACACCGGGGAGCTGTTTTTT.

This clonotype came up a few times. This chain joins TRBV12-3 or TRBV12-4 and TRBJ2-3; D remains unclear. The CDR3 sequence is 13 residues long. Trimming removed 3 bases from V and 4 bases from J, with 8 bases in between. This CDR3 is CASSFGHSDTQYF. Here the CDR3 DNA reads TGTGCCAGCAGTTTTGGCCATTCAGATACGCAGTATTTT.

The gene calls are TRBV15 and TRBJ2-3; 7 bases align to TRBD1. The CDR3 spans 15 residues. V gave up 0 bases and J gave up 2 bases; unmatched junction bases: 2. Germline CDR1 reads LNHNV; CDR2 reads YYDKDF (reference sequence). CDR3 region: CATSRDGTVTDTQYF. The CDR3 coding sequence is TGTGCCACCAGCAGAGATGGGACAGTCACAGATACGCAGTATTTT.

This clonotype was seen a few times. The genes are TRBV6-2 or TRBV6-3 and TRBJ2-7, with a tentative D call TRBD2 (5 bases). The V and J ends lost 5 bases and 6 bases respectively, with 14 bases between them. Germline V CDR1 and CDR2: MNHEY, SVGEGT. The CDR3 is made up of 13 amino acids. DNA for the CDR3: TGTGCCAGCAGTCAACGGGATTGGGTCGAGCAGTACGTC. It codes for CASSQRDWVEQYV.

The chain has TRBV6-2 or TRBV6-3 and TRBJ2-7; 12 bases fit TRBD1. Germline CDR1 is MNHEY and CDR2 is SVGEGT. The V and J ends lost 6 bases and 3 bases, in that order; junction bases with no gene match: 6. This CDR3 region has 15 residues. DNA of the CDR3: TGTGCCAGCAGCCGGGACAGGGGGCGGAACTACGAGCAGTACTTC. Protein sequence: CASSRDRGRNYEQYF.

This clonotype came up many times. The chain carries TRBV7-8 and TRBJ1-4, with D possibly matching TRBD1 (6 bases). The ends were cut back, 1 base at V and 6 bases at J, with 15 bases in the middle. The CDR3 length is 16 residues. CDR1 and CDR2 (germline): SGHVS, FQNEAQ. CDR3 sequence (DNA): TGTGCCAGCAGCTTAGTTGAGGGGGGGTTAGATGAAAAACTGTTTTTT. Translation: CASSLVEGGLDEKLFF.